This T cell receptor (beta chain) appears in the sequencing data of a study of blood T cell repertoires in COVID-19. Study summary: The United States, Italy and Spain supplied acute and convalescent COVID-19 samples.

Germline V gene sequence: CDR1 SGHKS, CDR2 YYEKEE (reference sequence). The CDR3 has 16 residues. V lost 4 bases and J 5 bases, leaving 21 bases between the germline ends. TCRdb's table, derived via immunoSEQ multiplex PCR, lists solely in-frame clones and lacks some. Among about 45,000 clones listed, around 80% were seen once. The receptor was isolated from a man older than 75 in a cohort sampled during active COVID-19. This chain uses TRBV5-5 with TRBJ2-5; possible D gene TRBD1, 7 bases. Sequencing was performed on peripheral blood. DNA for the CDR3: TGTGCCAGCAGCCAGACAGGGACTGTTACTGGGGAGACCCAGTACTTC. It encodes CASSQTGTVTGETQYF.